These 25 T cell receptor beta chains were sequenced from one sample in a study of control samples from healthy donors and cancer patients. Repertoires were generated with immunoSEQ multiplex PCR, while TCRdb's copy carries only in-frame clones and drops some. The sample includes more than 80,000 clones, just over 90% of them seen just once. Sequencing was done on a sample of blood. Receptors were obtained from a young man in good health.

This rearrangement joins TRBV5-1 to TRBJ2-2; TRBD2 aligns across 9 bases. The CDR3 sequence is 16 residues long. Germline CDR1 and CDR2: SGHRS and YFSETQ. The junction had 4 bases not matched to a gene; V was cut back by 0 bases and J by 4 bases. The CDR3, as DNA: TGCGCCAGCAGCTTGGCCTTAGCGGGAGTCACCGGGGAGCTGTTTTTT. As protein: CASSLALAGVTGELFF.

V and J are TRBV4-2 and TRBJ2-7; D remains ambiguous. The CDR3 spans 15 residues. Trimming stripped 4 bases from V and 2 bases from J, with 15 bases between. Germline loops: CDR1 LGHNA, CDR2 YNFKEQ. DNA of the CDR3: TGTGCCAGCAGCCCCCGGCCAGGCAGAACCTACGAGCAGTACTTC. Translating gives CASSPRPGRTYEQYF.

The genes are TRBV7-6 and TRBJ2-5; TRBD2 aligns across 8 bases. V dropped 4 bases and J dropped 5; count of bases not matched to a gene: 3. The CDR3 contains 13 residues. From germline, CDR1 is SGHVS and CDR2 FNYEAQ. CDR3 DNA sequence: TGTGCCAGCAGCTCCACTAGCGGTGAGACCCAGTACTTC. This codes for CASSSTSGETQYF.

J is TRBJ1-2 and V is TRBV7-8; D unclear. The CDR3 has 13 residues. Germline-derived CDR1 and CDR2 are SGHVS and FQNEAQ. The V end was cut by 4 bases, the J end by 8 bases, with 14 bases between. CDR3 in DNA: TGTGCCAGCAGCTCCGGCGTCCGATGGGGCTACACCTTC. It specifies CASSSGVRWGYTF.

This chain links TRBV5-4 with TRBJ2-7; no reliable D call. Trimming left V 0 bases short and J 2 bases short, with 12 bases between. Per germline, CDR1 SGHNT and CDR2 YYREEE (reference sequence). This CDR3 comprises 15 residues. CDR3 nucleotides: TGTGCCAGCAGCTTGGGGTTCCAGTCCACCTACGAGCAGTACTTC. Amino acids: CASSLGFQSTYEQYF.

This chain connects TRBV12-3 or TRBV12-4 to TRBJ1-4; D not certain. This CDR3 is built from 12 residues. Trimming shortened V by 4 bases and J by 7 bases, and 7 bases separated the two germline ends. The chain's CDR3 is CASSSLGEKLFF. The CDR3 DNA follows: TGTGCCAGCAGTTCGCTAGGTGAAAAACTGTTTTTT.

V usage is TRBV7-2 and J usage is TRBJ2-3; tentative D call: TRBD2 (6 bases). CDR1 is SGHTA, CDR2 FQGNSA, per germline. This CDR3 has 15 amino acids. V lost 1 base, J lost 3 bases, and 11 bases lay in between. CDR3 nucleotide sequence: TGTGCCAGCAGCTTAGTCTCGGGAGTAACAGATACGCAGTATTTT. Its protein is CASSLVSGVTDTQYF. The variable domain in full, with the rest retrieved from reference TRBV7-2 and TRBJ2-3, is GAGVSQSPSNKVTEKGKDVELRCDPISGHTALYWYRQSLGQGLEFLIYFQGNSAPDKSGLPSDRFSAERTGGSVSTLTIQRTQQEDSAVYLCASSLVSGVTDTQYFGPGTRLTVL.

The rearrangement joins TRBV29-1 to TRBJ2-1; 7 positions match TRBD2. With V trimmed by 1 base and J by 0 bases, 3 bases remained unmatched. CDR1 is SQVTM and CDR2 is ANQGSEA in the germline V gene. The CDR3 spans 15 residues. The CDR3 bases are TGCAGCGTTGAAGGGCTAGCGGACTCCTACAATGAGCAGTTCTTC. Protein sequence: CSVEGLADSYNEQFF.

The chain links TRBV4-2 to TRBJ2-1, with 7 bases aligning to TRBD2. Germline CDR1 is LGHNA and CDR2 is YNFKEQ. The CDR3 consists of 16 residues. After removal of 3 bases from V and 8 bases from J, the junction contained 13 bases not matched to a gene. The CDR3 loop is CASSQKGLEVPYEQFF. The CDR3 coding sequence is TGTGCCAGCAGCCAGAAAGGACTAGAAGTTCCTTATGAGCAGTTCTTC.

The chain has TRBV9 and TRBJ2-7; D may be TRBD2 (7 bases). Trimming took off 0 bases at V and 5 bases at J, with 18 bases between the two ends. Germline values: CDR1 SGDLS, CDR2 YYNGEE. The CDR3 length is 16 residues. DNA for the CDR3: TGTGCCAGCAGCGTAGAGGGGGGGAGGATAACGGACGAGCAGTACTTC. As protein: CASSVEGGRITDEQYF.

V usage is TRBV27 and J usage is TRBJ1-2; 7 nucleotides agree with TRBD1. V was clipped by 3 bases and J by 4 bases; unmatched bases: 2. Per germline, CDR1 MNHEY and CDR2 SMNVEV (reference sequence). CDR3 size: 13 residues. The CDR3 DNA sequence: TGTGCCAGCAGTTTTAACAGGGGCTATGGCTACACCTTC. Amino acid sequence: CASSFNRGYGYTF.

The genes are TRBV5-1 and TRBJ2-1; TRBD2 aligns across 15 bases. The V gene's germline CDR1 is SGHRS and CDR2 YFSETQ. This CDR3 comprises 20 residues. J gave up 2 bases and V 3 bases, and 12 bases lay outside the gene matches. The CDR3 spells CASSWRTSGRAEGPYNEQFF. Here the CDR3 DNA reads TGCGCCAGCAGCTGGAGGACTAGCGGGAGGGCCGAGGGGCCCTACAATGAGCAGTTCTTC.

V usage is TRBV18 and J usage is TRBJ1-1; 7 bases are shared with TRBD1. CDR1 is KGHSH, CDR2 LQKENI, per germline. The CDR3 runs to 14 residues. J lost 4 bases, V lost 3 bases, and 5 bases had no gene match. The CDR3 here is CASSPLRGLTEAFF. The CDR3, as DNA: TGTGCCAGCTCACCCCTTAGGGGGCTCACTGAAGCTTTCTTT. The full variable domain, rest sourced from reference TRBV18 and TRBJ1-1, is NAGVMQNPRHLVRRRGQEARLRCSPMKGHSHVYWYRQLPEEGLKFMVYLQKENIIDESGMPKERFSAEFPKEGPSILRIQQVVRGDSAAYFCASSPLRGLTEAFFGQGTRLTVV.

The chain combines TRBV6-6 with TRBJ2-7; TRBD2 matches 8 bases. This CDR3 comprises 15 residues. The V and J ends lost 6 bases and 5 bases, in that order; junction bases with no gene match: 12. Germline V gene data show CDR1 as MNHNY and CDR2 as SVGAGI (reference sequence). The CDR3 DNA reads as TGTGCCAGCAGCACTTCCACCGGGACTAGAGACGAGCAGTACTTC. Its protein product is CASSTSTGTRDEQYF.

The chain joins TRBV6-5 to TRBJ2-3; the D is unclear. V lost 0 bases, J lost 4 bases, and 11 bases lay in between. Germline V gene lookup returns CDR1 MNHEY and CDR2 SVGAGI. This CDR3 contains 15 residues. CDR3 nucleotide sequence: TGTGCCAGCAGTTACTCAGGCCAGAATGCAGATACGCAGTATTTT. Translated, it gives CASSYSGQNADTQYF.

This clone came up once. The chain joins TRBV25-1 to TRBJ1-1, with D possibly being TRBD1 (6 bases). Germline CDR1 and CDR2: MGHDK and SYGVNS. This CDR3 contains 14 residues. V lost 5 bases and J lost 6, with 16 bases in between. In nucleotides, the CDR3 is TGTGCCAGCAGTCCCTCTGGGGGGGCCGCTGAAGCTTTCTTT. Translated: CASSPSGGAAEAFF.

V is TRBV27 and J is TRBJ2-5, with 9 bases that match TRBD2. This CDR3 spans 16 amino acids. In germline, CDR1 is MNHEY, CDR2 SMNVEV (reference sequence). The trim removed 1 base at V and 1 base at J, leaving 4 bases unmatched. The DNA of the CDR3 is TGTGCCAGCAGTTTATATCCTAGCGGGATCCAAGAGACCCAGTACTTC. It is translated as CASSLYPSGIQETQYF.

The chain has TRBV18 and TRBJ1-3, with TRBD1 as a possible D gene (5 bases). Trimming cost V 5 bases and J 4 bases, with 15 bases left between them. CDR3 length: 15 amino acids. CDR1 is KGHSH, CDR2 LQKENI, per germline. CDR3 amino acids: CASSSRDLRGNTIYF. CDR3 DNA sequence: TGTGCCAGCTCATCTCGGGACTTGAGGGGAAACACCATATATTTT.

This chain joins TRBV6-5 and TRBJ1-4, with unresolved D. Germline V gives CDR1 MNHEY, CDR2 SVGAGI. The CDR3 contains 15 residues. V lost 8 bases to trimming and J lost 0 bases, with 13 bases between them. CDR3 loop: CASRPTESTNEKLFF. Here the CDR3 DNA reads TGTGCCAGCCGTCCTACAGAGTCAACTAATGAAAAACTGTTTTTT.

V gene TRBV6-5 combines with J gene TRBJ1-1; D call uncertain. This CDR3 contains 11 residues. Per the germline V gene, CDR1 is MNHEY and CDR2 is SVGAGI. V was trimmed by 7 bases and J by 8 bases, leaving 11 bases between them. CDR3 DNA: TGTGCCAGCACTACGGAACCCGAAGCTTTCTTT. Translating it yields CASTTEPEAFF.

CDR3 DNA: TGTGCCAGCAGTTTAAACTTGCCCGGGAAAGGGACAGCCCAAGAGACCCAGTACTTC. This translates into CASSLNLPGKGTAQETQYF. The rearrangement links TRBV28 to TRBJ2-5, with 7 positions matching TRBD1. The CDR3 consists of 19 residues. V shed 2 bases, J shed 1 base, and the junction held 16 bases outside the gene matches. CDR1 and CDR2 (germline): MDHEN, SYDVKM.

The CDR3 here is CASSSDRGDEQYF. In DNA form, the CDR3 reads TGCGCCAGCAGCTCAGACAGGGGCGACGAGCAGTACTTC. The chain has TRBV5-1 and TRBJ2-7; 8 bases line up with TRBD1. The length of the CDR3 is 13 residues. V lost 3 bases and J lost 5; bases outside the gene matches: 4. Germline loops: CDR1 SGHRS, CDR2 YFSETQ.

The chain couples TRBV7-9 to TRBJ1-2, with 8 bases lining up with TRBD1. Germline-derived CDR1 and CDR2 are SEHNR and FQNEAQ (reference sequence). V gave up 5 bases and J gave up 7 bases; unmatched junction bases: 12. The CDR3 sequence is 15 residues long. The CDR3 is CASSTEQGVYAGYTF. The CDR3 DNA sequence: TGTGCCAGCAGCACCGAACAGGGGGTATACGCTGGCTACACCTTC.

This chain links TRBV14 with TRBJ2-1; D possibly corresponds to TRBD2 (5 bases). Trimming cost V 2 bases and J 0 bases, with 8 bases left between them. This CDR3 is built from 15 residues. Germline CDR1 SGHDN, CDR2 FVKESK. CDR3 sequence (DNA): TGTGCCAGCAGCCAAAGGACTGGCTCCTACAATGAGCAGTTCTTC. It specifies CASSQRTGSYNEQFF.

The chain couples TRBV5-1 to TRBJ1-6; D might be TRBD1 (6 bases). V was trimmed by 3 bases and J by 5 bases, leaving 9 bases between them. The CDR3 spans 14 residues. Looked up from germline, CDR1 is SGHRS and CDR2 is YFSETQ. The DNA for the CDR3 is TGCGCCAGCAGCTCCCGGGACAATAATTCACCCCTCCACTTT. This codes for CASSSRDNNSPLHF.